A selection of T cell receptor beta chains follows, all from one sample in a study of vaccination and CD4 T cells after COVID-19. TCRdb reprocessed the PCR reads via MiXCR and lists one record per CDR3 protein. The sample lists about 13,000 distinct CDR3 sequences, around 74% occurring once. Their recognized antigens are unknown. What was sequenced was CD4+ T cells from blood, cultured in vitro. The source is a human donor who had recovered from COVID-19. The CDR3 runs from the conserved cysteine through the conserved F or W. A D gene is named only where the DNA matches it firmly. Size tells how often a clone was seen (once, few, many) or the class of an expanded clone, and some rows leave it out.

j_call: TRBJ2-2; clone_size: few; v_call: TRBV27; d_call: NA; cdr3_nt: TGTGCCAGCAGTTCCAGGGTTACAAACACCGGGGAGCTGTTTTTT; cdr3_aa: CASSSRVTNTGELFF
j_call: TRBJ1-5; clone_size: NA; v_call: TRBV2; d_call: NA; cdr3_nt: TGTGCCAGCAGTGACGGATATAGCAATCAGCCCCAGCATTTT; cdr3_aa: CASSDGYSNQPQHF
j_call: TRBJ1-3; clone_size: NA; v_call: TRBV20-1; d_call: TRBD1; cdr3_nt: TGCAGTGCCAAGACAGGGCTCTCTGGAAACACCATATATTTT; cdr3_aa: CSAKTGLSGNTIYF
j_call: TRBJ1-5; clone_size: NA; v_call: TRBV28; d_call: NA; cdr3_nt: TGTGCCAGCAGTTTAGGGGGACCGGGCAATCAGCCCCAGCATTTT; cdr3_aa: CASSLGGPGNQPQHF
j_call: TRBJ2-3; clone_size: NA; v_call: TRBV20-1; d_call: NA; cdr3_nt: TGCAGTGCTAGAGTGGCTAGCAAACAATCCACAGATACGCAGTATTTT; cdr3_aa: CSARVASKQSTDTQYF
j_call: TRBJ1-5; clone_size: few; v_call: TRBV7-2; d_call: NA; cdr3_nt: TGTGCCAGCAGCTTCGACGGGAGAAATCAGCCCCAGCATTTT; cdr3_aa: CASSFDGRNQPQHF
j_call: TRBJ1-5; clone_size: NA; v_call: TRBV6-5; d_call: NA; cdr3_nt: TGTGCCAGCAGTTACAAGGTAAATCAGCCCCAGCATTTT; cdr3_aa: CASSYKVNQPQHF
j_call: TRBJ2-3; clone_size: NA; v_call: TRBV7-9; d_call: NA; cdr3_nt: TGTGCCAGCAGCTTAGAGTCGAGTTACACAGATACGCAGTATTTT; cdr3_aa: CASSLESSYTDTQYF
j_call: TRBJ1-6; clone_size: NA; v_call: TRBV6-2/TRBV6-3; d_call: NA; cdr3_nt: TGTGCCAGCAGAGATGCTAAAGGTTCATATTCACCCCTCCACTTT; cdr3_aa: CASRDAKGSYSPLHF
j_call: TRBJ1-5; clone_size: NA; v_call: TRBV28; d_call: NA; cdr3_nt: TGTGCCAGCAGTTCCCGGGGAGGGGCCCAGCATTTT; cdr3_aa: CASSSRGGAQHF
j_call: TRBJ2-1; clone_size: once; v_call: TRBV7-3; d_call: NA; cdr3_nt: TGTGCCAGCAGCCCAGGGGTCCCCTACAATGAGCAGTTCTTC; cdr3_aa: CASSPGVPYNEQFF
j_call: TRBJ2-7; clone_size: NA; v_call: TRBV5-6; d_call: TRBD2; cdr3_nt: TGTGCCAGCAGCCTGAGGACTAGCGGTCCCTACGAGCAGTACTTC; cdr3_aa: CASSLRTSGPYEQYF
j_call: TRBJ2-7; clone_size: NA; v_call: TRBV10-3; d_call: TRBD1; cdr3_nt: TGTGCCATCAGCGCGGGACAGGGGGCAGCCTACGAGCAGTACTTC; cdr3_aa: CAISAGQGAAYEQYF
j_call: TRBJ2-7; clone_size: NA; v_call: TRBV29-1; d_call: TRBD2; cdr3_nt: TGCAGCGTCGGAGGAGCGGGAGATCTCTCCTACGAGCAGTACTTC; cdr3_aa: CSVGGAGDLSYEQYF
j_call: TRBJ2-6; clone_size: NA; v_call: TRBV27; d_call: NA; cdr3_nt: TGTGCCAGCAGTTTAAGGACCTCACGATCTGGGGCCAACGTCCTGACTTTC; cdr3_aa: CASSLRTSRSGANVLTF
j_call: TRBJ2-4; clone_size: NA; v_call: TRBV19; d_call: NA; cdr3_nt: TGTGCCAGTAGTATGCTCAGGGAGGACATTCAGTACTTC; cdr3_aa: CASSMLREDIQYF
j_call: TRBJ2-7; clone_size: NA; v_call: TRBV7-3; d_call: TRBD2; cdr3_nt: TGTGCCAGCAGCTTAAGGGCTAGCGGGAAAAACGAGCAGTACTTC; cdr3_aa: CASSLRASGKNEQYF
j_call: TRBJ2-1; clone_size: NA; v_call: TRBV6-1; d_call: TRBD2; cdr3_nt: TGTGCCACCCTAGCGGGAGTCGGCAATGAGCAGTTCTTC; cdr3_aa: CATLAGVGNEQFF
j_call: TRBJ1-2; clone_size: NA; v_call: TRBV27; d_call: NA; cdr3_nt: TGTGCCAGCAGCGCCACCGGGACCGCCCAGCGAGACACCTTC; cdr3_aa: CASSATGTAQRDTF
j_call: TRBJ1-1; clone_size: NA; v_call: TRBV19; d_call: NA; cdr3_nt: TGTGCCAGTAGTAAATCAGGGGTGAACACTGAAGCTTTCTTT; cdr3_aa: CASSKSGVNTEAFF
j_call: TRBJ2-2; clone_size: few; v_call: TRBV6-4; d_call: NA; cdr3_nt: TGTGCCAGCAAGGGTCGGGCTCTCGGGACCGGGGAGCTGTTTTTT; cdr3_aa: CASKGRALGTGELFF
j_call: TRBJ2-3; clone_size: NA; v_call: TRBV20-1; d_call: NA; cdr3_nt: TGCAGTGCCGAGTCCGGTACCACAGATACGCAGTATTTT; cdr3_aa: CSAESGTTDTQYF
j_call: TRBJ1-5; clone_size: NA; v_call: TRBV20-1; d_call: NA; cdr3_nt: TGCAGTGCTAGAGATAAAGGGTGGGTCCAGCCCCAGCATTTT; cdr3_aa: CSARDKGWVQPQHF
j_call: TRBJ2-7; clone_size: NA; v_call: TRBV14; d_call: NA; cdr3_nt: TGTGCCAGCAGCCACCAAGGGGCGCGGCAAGACGAGCAGTACTTC; cdr3_aa: CASSHQGARQDEQYF
j_call: TRBJ1-1; clone_size: few; v_call: TRBV7-8; d_call: NA; cdr3_nt: TGTGCCAGCAGGGAAGCGGGGCGCCGTTACACTGAAGCTTTCTTT; cdr3_aa: CASREAGRRYTEAFF
j_call: TRBJ2-3; clone_size: NA; v_call: TRBV6-5; d_call: NA; cdr3_nt: TGTGCCAGCAGTTATCAGAGTGAGGGGATAAGGGATTTT; cdr3_aa: CASSYQSEGIRDF